This T cell receptor beta chain was found in a study of blood T cell repertoires in COVID-19. Study-wide background: Italy, Spain and the United States were the sources of the convalescent and acute COVID-19 samples. The analysed material was cDNA or gDNA that came from T cells, B-cell-depleted T cells, or PBMCs.

Per the original data handling: The assay estimated nucleated cells by amplifying reference gene primers. Assay: immunoSEQ multiplex PCR; the TCRdb copy retains only in-frame clones and omits some. The D gene and trimming were derived from the DNA, and the V and J assignments and clone size from that table. The table has about 42,000 clones, 92% seen once. The sequenced sample consisted of peripheral blood. The origin of this receptor is a man aged 50 to 59 with active COVID-19.

For the CDR3, the DNA is TGTGCCAGCAGTTTCTCCGGGACTAGCGGGAGGAAGCAGTACTTC. It translates to CASSFSGTSGRKQYF. V usage is TRBV27 and J usage is TRBJ2-7, with TRBD2 matching over 15 bases. The CDR3 has 15 amino acids. After removal of 3 bases from V and 8 bases from J, the junction contained 5 bases not matched to a gene. The V gene's germline CDR1 is MNHEY and CDR2 SMNVEV (reference sequence).